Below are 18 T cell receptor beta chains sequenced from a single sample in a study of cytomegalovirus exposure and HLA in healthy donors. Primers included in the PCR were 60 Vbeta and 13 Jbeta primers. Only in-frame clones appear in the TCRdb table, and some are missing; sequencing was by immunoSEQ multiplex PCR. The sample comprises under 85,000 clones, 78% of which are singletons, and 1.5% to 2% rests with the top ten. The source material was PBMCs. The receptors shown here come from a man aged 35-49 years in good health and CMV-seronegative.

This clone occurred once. CDR3 nucleotides: TGTGCCAGCAGTTCGAGCCTCCATCAAAAACTGTTTTTT. Translation gives CASSSSLHQKLFF. The J gene is TRBJ1-4, the V gene TRBV28; D ambiguous. CDR3 length: 13 amino acids. Germline loops: CDR1 MDHEN, CDR2 SYDVKM. Trimming took off 4 bases at V and 9 bases at J, with 12 bases between the two ends.

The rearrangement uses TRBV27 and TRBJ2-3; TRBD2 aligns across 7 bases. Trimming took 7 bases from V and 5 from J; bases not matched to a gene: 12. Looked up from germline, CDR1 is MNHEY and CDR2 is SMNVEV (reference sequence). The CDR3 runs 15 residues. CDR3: CASTLGRGFKDTQYF. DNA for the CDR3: TGTGCCAGCACTCTGGGGCGGGGGTTTAAAGATACGCAGTATTTT.

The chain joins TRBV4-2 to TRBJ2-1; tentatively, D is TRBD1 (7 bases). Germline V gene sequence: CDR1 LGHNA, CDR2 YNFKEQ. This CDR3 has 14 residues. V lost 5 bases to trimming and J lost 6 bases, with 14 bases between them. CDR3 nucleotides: TGTGCCAGCAGCGCGGGACAGAGTCCCAATGAGCAGTTCTTC. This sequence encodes CASSAGQSPNEQFF.

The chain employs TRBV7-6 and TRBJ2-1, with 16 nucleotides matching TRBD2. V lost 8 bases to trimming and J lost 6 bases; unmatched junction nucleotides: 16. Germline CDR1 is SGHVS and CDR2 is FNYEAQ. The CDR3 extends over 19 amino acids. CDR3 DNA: TGTGCCAGCCCCCATCCGGGACTAGCGGGAGGGCCCTTTCGCAATGAGCAGTTCTTC. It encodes CASPHPGLAGGPFRNEQFF.

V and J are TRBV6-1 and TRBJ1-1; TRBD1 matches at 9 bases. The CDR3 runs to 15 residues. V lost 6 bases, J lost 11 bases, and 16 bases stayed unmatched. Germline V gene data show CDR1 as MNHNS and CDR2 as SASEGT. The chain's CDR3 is CASSLGGTGTVWAFF. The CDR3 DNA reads TGTGCCAGCAGCCTCGGGGGGACAGGGACGGTGTGGGCTTTCTTT.

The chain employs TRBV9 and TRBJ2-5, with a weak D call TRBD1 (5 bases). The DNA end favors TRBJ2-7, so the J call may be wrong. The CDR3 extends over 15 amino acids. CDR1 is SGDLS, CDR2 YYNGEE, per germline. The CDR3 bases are TGTGCCAGCAGCGTAGGGCAGGGTCAGTCCTACGAGCAGTACTTC. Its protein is CASSVGQGQSYEQYF.

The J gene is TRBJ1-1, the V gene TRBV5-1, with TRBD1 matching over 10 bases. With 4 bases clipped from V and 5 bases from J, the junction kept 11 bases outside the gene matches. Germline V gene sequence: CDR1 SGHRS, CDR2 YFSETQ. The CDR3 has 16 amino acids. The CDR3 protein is CASSGGTGDTTTEAFF. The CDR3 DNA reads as TGCGCCAGCAGCGGCGGGACAGGGGATACGACGACTGAAGCTTTCTTT.

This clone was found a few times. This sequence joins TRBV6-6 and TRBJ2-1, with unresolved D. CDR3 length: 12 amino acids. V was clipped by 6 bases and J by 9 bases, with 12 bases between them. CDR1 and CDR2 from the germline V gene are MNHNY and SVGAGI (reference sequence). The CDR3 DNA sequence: TGTGCCAGCAGCCTGACTCGCCTTGAGCAGTTCTTC. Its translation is CASSLTRLEQFF.

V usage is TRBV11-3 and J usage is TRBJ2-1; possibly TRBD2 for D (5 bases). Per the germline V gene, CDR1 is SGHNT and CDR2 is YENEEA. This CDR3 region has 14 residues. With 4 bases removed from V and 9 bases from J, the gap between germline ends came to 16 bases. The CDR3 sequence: CASSSQSLGGEQFF. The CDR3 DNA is TGTGCCAGCAGCTCCCAGTCGTTAGGAGGTGAGCAGTTCTTC.

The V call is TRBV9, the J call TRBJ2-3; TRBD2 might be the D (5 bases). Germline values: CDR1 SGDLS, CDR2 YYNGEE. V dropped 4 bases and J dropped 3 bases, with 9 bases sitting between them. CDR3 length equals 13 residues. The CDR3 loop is CASSSRGTDTQYF. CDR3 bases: TGTGCCAGCAGCTCCCGGGGAACAGATACGCAGTATTTT.

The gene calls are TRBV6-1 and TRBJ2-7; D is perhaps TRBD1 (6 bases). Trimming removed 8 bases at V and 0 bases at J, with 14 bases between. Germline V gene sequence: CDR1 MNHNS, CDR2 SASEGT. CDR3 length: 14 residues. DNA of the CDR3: TGTGCCAGCTTAGTTGACAGGAGCTCCTACGAGCAGTACTTC. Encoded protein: CASLVDRSSYEQYF.

CDR3: CASRSDLSSYNEQFF. In DNA, the CDR3 is TGTGCCAGCAGATCGGACTTGAGCTCCTACAATGAGCAGTTCTTC. The V and J genes are TRBV7-9 and TRBJ2-1; D might be TRBD2 (5 bases). Per germline, CDR1 SEHNR and CDR2 FQNEAQ (reference sequence). The germline V and J ends were trimmed by 6 bases and 0 bases, with 12 bases remaining between them. The CDR3 loop spans 15 amino acids.

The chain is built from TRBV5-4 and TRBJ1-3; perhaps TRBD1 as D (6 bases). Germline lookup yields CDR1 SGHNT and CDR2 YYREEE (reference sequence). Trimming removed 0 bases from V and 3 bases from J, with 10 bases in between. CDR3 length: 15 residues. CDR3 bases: TGTGCCAGCAGCTTGGGCAGGGGTCGTGGAAACACCATATATTTT. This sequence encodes CASSLGRGRGNTIYF.

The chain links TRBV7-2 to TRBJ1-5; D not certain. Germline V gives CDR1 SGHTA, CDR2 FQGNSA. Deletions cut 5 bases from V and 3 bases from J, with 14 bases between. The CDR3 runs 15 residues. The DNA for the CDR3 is TGTGCCAGCAGCCTAAGAGGTACTCCCAATCAGCCCCAGCATTTT. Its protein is CASSLRGTPNQPQHF.

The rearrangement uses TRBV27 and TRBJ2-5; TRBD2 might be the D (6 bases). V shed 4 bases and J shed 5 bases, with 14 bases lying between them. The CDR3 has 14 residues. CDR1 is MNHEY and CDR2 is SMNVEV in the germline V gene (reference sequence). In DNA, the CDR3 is TGTGCCAGCAGTTCGGCGGGACTCGGGGAGACCCAGTACTTC. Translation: CASSSAGLGETQYF.

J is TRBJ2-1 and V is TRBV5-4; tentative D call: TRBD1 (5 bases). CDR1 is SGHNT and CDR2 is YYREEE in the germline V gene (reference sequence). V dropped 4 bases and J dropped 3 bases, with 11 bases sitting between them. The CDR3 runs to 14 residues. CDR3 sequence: CASSQTDSYNEQFF. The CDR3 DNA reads TGTGCCAGCAGCCAAACAGACAGCTACAATGAGCAGTTCTTC.

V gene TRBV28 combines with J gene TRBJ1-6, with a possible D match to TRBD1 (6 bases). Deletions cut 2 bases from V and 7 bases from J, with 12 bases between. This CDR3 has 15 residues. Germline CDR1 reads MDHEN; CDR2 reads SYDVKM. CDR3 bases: TGTGCCAGCAGTTTAGGTGGGGACACCAATTCACCCCTCCACTTT. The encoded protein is CASSLGGDTNSPLHF. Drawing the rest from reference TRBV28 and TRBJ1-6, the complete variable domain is DVKVTQSSRYLVKRTGEKVFLECVQDMDHENMFWYRQDPGLGLRLIYFSYDVKMKEKGDIPEGYSVSREKKERFSLILESASTNQTSMYLCASSLGGDTNSPLHFGNGTRLTVT.

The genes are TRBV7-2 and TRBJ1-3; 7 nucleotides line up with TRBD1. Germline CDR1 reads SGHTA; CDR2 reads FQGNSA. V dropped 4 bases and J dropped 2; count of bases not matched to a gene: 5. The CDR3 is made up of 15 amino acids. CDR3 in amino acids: CASSSSRGTGNTIYF. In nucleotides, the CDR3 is TGTGCCAGCAGCTCGAGCAGGGGGACTGGAAACACCATATATTTT.